This T cell receptor beta chain stems from a study of beta chain features in type 1 diabetes. Findings and caveats of the study: A greater similarity of naive, central memory and Treg TCRB repertoires was seen among patients than among healthy donors. Across all four CD4+ subsets, people with type 1 diabetes showed modestly shorter TCRB CDR3s. Cells expressing TCR highly could be over-represented by cDNA sequencing.

As regards this clone: Antigen specificity is unknown.

It was one heparinised blood draw, averaging roughly 100 mL, that each donor gave. In all sorted populations, purity surpassed 95%. The study reverse transcribed the entire isolated RNA, so it sequenced expressed TCRB transcripts. The table came from immunoSEQ multiplex PCR; TCRdb's copy has only in-frame clones and leaves some out. Here the sample spans 50,000 or so clones, roughly 41% being singletons. This receptor was obtained from a man in his thirties or forties with type 1 diabetes. Material: Tregs from blood.

CDR3 in amino acids: CASSREGGTEAFF. Here the CDR3 DNA reads TGCGCCAGCAGTCGGGAGGGCGGCACTGAAGCTTTCTTT. The chain is built from TRBV5-1 and TRBJ1-1, with unresolved D. The CDR3 is 13 amino acids. Trimming removed 5 bases from V and 4 bases from J, with 12 bases in between. Germline V lookup: CDR1 SGHRS, CDR2 YFSETQ. Combining the CDR3 with reference TRBV5-1 and TRBJ1-1 gives the whole variable domain KAGVTQTPRYLIKTRGQQVTLSCSPISGHRSVSWYQQTPGQGLQFLFEYFSETQRNKGNFPGRFSGRQFSNSRSEMNVSTLELGDSALYLCASSREGGTEAFFGQGTRLTVV.